These 18 T cell receptor beta chains were all obtained from the same sample, sequenced in a study of blood T cell repertoires in COVID-19. Clones were sequenced by immunoSEQ multiplex PCR, and TCRdb holds only the in-frame ones, with some missing. Of 200,000 to 250,000 clones listed, around 81% are singletons. The sample taken for sequencing was peripheral blood. The receptor source for this set is a man aged 25-45 years who had recovered from COVID-19.

The rearrangement uses TRBV6-5 and TRBJ1-4; the match to TRBD1 covers 7 bases. CDR3 length: 15 residues. The junction had 11 bases not matched to a gene; V was cut back by 8 bases and J by 5 bases. CDR1 and CDR2 from the germline V gene are MNHEY and SVGAGI. The CDR3 DNA reads as TGTGCCAGCTGCCCGATGGGACAGTTAAATGAAAAACTGTTTTTT. It codes for CASCPMGQLNEKLFF.

The chain uses TRBV12-3 or TRBV12-4 and TRBJ1-4; D gene uncertain. Trimming shortened V by 3 bases and J by 8 bases, and 10 bases separated the two germline ends. This CDR3 is built from 13 residues. CDR3 sequence reads: CASSFGGQEKLFF. DNA of the CDR3: TGTGCCAGCAGTTTTGGTGGGCAAGAAAAACTGTTTTTT.

With respect to this clone: Other DNA sequences in the same sample also yield this CDR3. The V gene is TRBV7-7, the J gene TRBJ2-1, with D hard to call. The V end lost 1 base, the J end lost 4 bases, and 5 bases lay between the germline ends. CDR1 SSHAT and CDR2 FNYEAQ come from the germline V gene (reference sequence). The CDR3 is 13 residues long. The CDR3 protein is CASSLDSYNEQFF. The CDR3 nucleotides read TGTGCCAGCAGCTTAGATTCGTACAATGAGCAGTTCTTC.

The genes are TRBV18 and TRBJ2-3; a weak D match, TRBD2 (6 bases). The CDR3 runs to 17 residues. Between the trimmed V and J ends, which lost 0 bases and 2 bases, there was a span of 15 bases. The germline gives CDR1 KGHSH, CDR2 LQKENI. CDR3 loop: CASSPPLAPDLTDTQYF. The CDR3 DNA sequence: TGTGCCAGCTCACCACCGCTAGCGCCAGACCTCACAGATACGCAGTATTTT.

This sequence joins TRBV4-1 and TRBJ1-5; D ambiguous. From germline, CDR1 is MGHRA and CDR2 YSYEKL. This CDR3 is built from 15 residues. The germline V and J ends were trimmed by 4 bases and 1 base, with 11 bases remaining between them. The CDR3 protein is CASSPRAGSNQPQHF. The CDR3, as DNA: TGCGCCAGCAGCCCCCGGGCGGGGAGCAATCAGCCCCAGCATTTT.

The chain links TRBV28 to TRBJ1-1, with a possible D match to TRBD1 (5 bases). The germline V and J ends were trimmed by 6 bases and 5 bases, with 10 bases remaining between them. The CDR3 spans 12 residues. The germline V gene has CDR1 MDHEN and CDR2 SYDVKM. The CDR3 region has the DNA TGTGCCAGCAGCCATGGGGGGACTGAAGCTTTCTTT. The encoded protein is CASSHGGTEAFF.

The chain has TRBV27 and TRBJ2-7, with D possibly TRBD2 on 7 matching bases. Trimming removed 7 bases from V and 3 bases from J, with 25 bases in between. The CDR3 is made up of 17 amino acids. Germline V gives CDR1 MNHEY, CDR2 SMNVEV (reference sequence). CDR3 bases: TGTGCCAGCAACACTCATGGGGGGGGCAGAAGGAACTACGAGCAGTACTTC. Amino acids: CASNTHGGGRRNYEQYF.

This clone has only one observation. This chain joins TRBV24-1 and TRBJ2-5; 13 bases map to TRBD2. This CDR3 contains 17 residues. Germline loops: CDR1 KGHDR, CDR2 SFDVKD. The ends lost 4 bases at V and 1 base at J; junction bases unmatched: 5. This chain's CDR3 is CATSDPGLAGAQETQYF. In DNA, the CDR3 is TGTGCCACCAGTGACCCAGGACTAGCGGGGGCCCAAGAGACCCAGTACTTC.

This rearrangement joins TRBV5-1 to TRBJ1-1; 7 bases match TRBD1. J was trimmed by 1 base and V by 3 bases; bases with no gene match: 12. The V gene's germline CDR1 is SGHRS and CDR2 YFSETQ. This CDR3 has 17 residues. CDR3 in amino acids: CASSSPVTGTANTEAFF. CDR3 sequence (DNA): TGCGCCAGCAGCTCGCCCGTCACCGGGACAGCGAACACTGAAGCTTTCTTT.

The chain links TRBV5-5 to TRBJ1-1; 9 bases align to TRBD1. The V and J ends lost 2 bases and 6 bases, in that order; junction bases with no gene match: 11. The CDR3 has 16 amino acids. The V gene's germline CDR1 is SGHKS and CDR2 YYEKEE (reference sequence). The CDR3 is CASSLLPGQGKAEAFF. CDR3 sequence (DNA): TGTGCCAGCAGCTTACTTCCGGGACAGGGCAAGGCTGAAGCTTTCTTT.

The chain recombines TRBV19 with TRBJ1-5; 10 positions match TRBD1. CDR1 and CDR2 from the germline V gene are LNHDA and SQIVND (reference sequence). This CDR3 spans 16 amino acids. With 7 bases clipped from V and 2 bases from J, the junction kept 8 bases outside the gene matches. CDR3 loop: CASMGTGVLGNQPQHF. CDR3 in DNA: TGTGCCAGTATGGGGACAGGGGTTCTAGGCAATCAGCCCCAGCATTTT. The whole variable domain, remainder taken from reference TRBV19 and TRBJ1-5, is DGGITQSPKYLFRKEGQNVTLSCEQNLNHDAMYWYRQDPGQGLRLIYYSQIVNDFQKGDIAEGYSVSREKKESFPLTVTSAQKNPTAFYLCASMGTGVLGNQPQHFGDGTRLSIL.

The J gene is TRBJ1-2, the V gene TRBV20-1; the D gene is possibly TRBD1 (5 bases). The germline V gene has CDR1 DFQATT and CDR2 SNEGSKA (reference sequence). V gave up 3 bases and J gave up 6 bases, with 8 bases separating them. CDR3 length: 11 residues. The DNA of the CDR3 is TGCAGTGCTAGGCCAGGGCATGGCTACACCTTC. It encodes CSARPGHGYTF.

The V call is TRBV7-6, the J call TRBJ2-1; 7 positions agree with TRBD1. Germline CDR1 SGHVS, CDR2 FNYEAQ. With 4 bases clipped from V and 4 bases from J, the junction kept 4 bases outside the gene matches. The CDR3 is 14 amino acids. The CDR3 DNA follows: TGTGCCAGCAGCTCGGACAGGAATTACAATGAGCAGTTCTTC. Protein: CASSSDRNYNEQFF.

The chain couples TRBV9 to TRBJ1-5; 8 nucleotides match TRBD1. From germline, CDR1 is SGDLS and CDR2 YYNGEE. The CDR3 runs to 15 residues. V shed 0 bases and J 5 bases; nucleotides not matched to a gene: 4. CDR3 sequence: CASSVGAGGDQPQHF. The DNA of the CDR3 is TGTGCCAGCAGCGTAGGCGCAGGGGGCGATCAGCCCCAGCATTTT.

The J gene is TRBJ2-2, the V gene TRBV7-3; 8 bases map to TRBD1. The V gene end was trimmed by 0 bases and the J gene end by 6 bases; junction bases not matched to a gene: 0. Germline V gene data show CDR1 as SGHTA and CDR2 as FQGTGA. The CDR3 is 14 amino acids. CDR3 bases: TGTGCCAGCAGCTTAACACAGGGGGCCGGGGAGCTGTTTTTT. Its translation: CASSLTQGAGELFF.

This chain's CDR3 is CASSREAAFF. The CDR3 nucleotides are TGTGCCAGCTCCCGGGAGGCAGCTTTCTTT. The gene calls are TRBV2 and TRBJ1-1; D remains unclear. V shed 8 bases and J shed 10 bases, with 11 bases lying between them. CDR1 and CDR2 from the germline V gene are SNHLY and FYNNEI. CDR3 size: 10 residues.

The chain couples TRBV7-6 to TRBJ2-2, with TRBD1 as a possible D gene (5 bases). Germline V gene sequence: CDR1 SGHVS, CDR2 FNYEAQ. This CDR3 comprises 16 residues. V lost 0 bases and J lost 1, with 9 bases in between. CDR3 region: CASSLAAQGNTGELFF. CDR3 nucleotides: TGTGCCAGCAGCTTAGCGGCTCAGGGGAACACCGGGGAGCTGTTTTTT. Together with reference TRBV7-6 and TRBJ2-2, the CDR3 gives the full variable domain: GAGVSQSPRYKVTKRGQDVALRCDPISGHVSLYWYRQALGQGPEFLTYFNYEAQQDKSGLPNDRFSAERPEGSISTLTIQRTEQRDSAMYRCASSLAAQGNTGELFFGEGSRLTVL.

The chain is built from TRBV5-1 and TRBJ1-2; D call uncertain. Germline V gene lookup returns CDR1 SGHRS and CDR2 YFSETQ. The CDR3 is 13 amino acids. The germline V and J ends were trimmed by 7 bases and 2 bases, with 12 bases remaining between them. The CDR3 DNA reads TGCGCCAGCGGTTTCGATGCGAACTATGGCTACACCTTC. It is translated as CASGFDANYGYTF.